This T cell receptor beta chain comes out of a study of T cell repertoires in cytomegalovirus infection. Using its own MiXCR run on the reads, TCRdb lists one record per CDR3 protein. Of roughly 600,000 distinct CDR3 sequences in the sample, 20% to 30% were seen once. There are a few counts of this clonotype. The sequence was obtained from a human donor in good health (CMV status not recorded). Some clones in this sample may be carry-over from other donors' samples. The sequenced material came from CD8+ T cells from PBMCs.

The CDR3, as DNA: TGCAGCGTTGGGTCAGGGAGGTACACCTTC. Its translation: CSVGSGRYTF. The chain couples TRBV29-1 to TRBJ1-2, with D possibly TRBD1 on 5 matching bases. Germline V gene lookup returns CDR1 SQVTM and CDR2 ANQGSEA. Trimming took off 4 bases at V and 11 bases at J, with 11 bases between the two ends. The CDR3 contains 10 residues.